Presented here are 17 T cell receptor beta chains from one specimen sequenced in a study of cytomegalovirus exposure and HLA in healthy donors. This table comes from immunoSEQ multiplex PCR, and its TCRdb copy is limited to in-frame clones, with some not included. This table has fewer than 90,000 clones, roughly 84% appearing once. Source material: PBMCs. These receptors were obtained from a woman between 18 and 30 years old in good health and CMV-seropositive.

The rearrangement joins TRBV7-8 to TRBJ1-5; no clear D. Germline V lookup: CDR1 SGHVS, CDR2 FQNEAQ. V lost 3 bases and J 2 bases, leaving 11 bases between the germline ends. This CDR3 has 15 amino acids. For the CDR3, the DNA is TGTGCCAGCAGCTTCGATAGCCGGGGCAATCAGCCCCAGCATTTT. Protein: CASSFDSRGNQPQHF.

The CDR3 region has the DNA TGCAGCGTTCGGGGCGGGGCAAGTCTTCTCCCCTACGAGCAGTACTTC. As protein: CSVRGGASLLPYEQYF. The chain carries TRBV29-1 and TRBJ2-7; D is perhaps TRBD2 (6 bases). Trimming took off 5 bases at V and 2 bases at J, with 22 bases between the two ends. Germline V lookup: CDR1 SQVTM, CDR2 ANQGSEA. The length of the CDR3 is 16 residues.

Here the CDR3 DNA reads TGTGCCAGCAGTGAAGGAGGGCCCGAAAAACTGTTTTTT. Protein product: CASSEGGPEKLFF. This chain connects TRBV2 to TRBJ1-4; D not certain. The CDR3 extends over 13 amino acids. V shed 1 base and J shed 8 bases, with 8 bases lying between them. The germline V gene encodes CDR1 SNHLY and CDR2 FYNNEI.

The chain recombines TRBV7-9 with TRBJ2-7, with 8 bases matching TRBD1. Germline lookup yields CDR1 SEHNR and CDR2 FQNEAQ (reference sequence). The CDR3 is 15 amino acids. Trimming at V came to 1 base and at J to 5 bases, leaving 7 bases not matched to a gene. The CDR3 sequence is CASSLGAGGRNEQYF. The DNA for the CDR3 is TGTGCCAGCAGCTTAGGGGCAGGGGGCCGGAACGAGCAGTACTTC.

This chain connects TRBV5-6 to TRBJ1-5, with D unclear. The CDR3 consists of 13 residues. V was clipped by 4 bases and J by 6 bases, with 11 bases between them. CDR1 is SGHDT and CDR2 is YYEEEE in the germline V gene. The CDR3 protein is CASSRGGTQPQHF. The CDR3 nucleotides read TGTGCCAGCAGCCGGGGAGGTACTCAGCCCCAGCATTTT.

The V gene is TRBV7-6, the J gene TRBJ2-7; a possible D gene is TRBD2 (5 bases). V was shortened by 5 bases and J by 0 bases, with 20 bases between the two germline ends. Germline CDR1 is SGHVS and CDR2 is FNYEAQ. This CDR3 spans 17 amino acids. For the CDR3, the DNA is TGTGCCAGCAGCCCCACCCCTTCCACGGGAAGCTCCTACGAGCAGTACTTC. It encodes CASSPTPSTGSSYEQYF.

The rearrangement joins TRBV5-1 to TRBJ2-5, with a tentative D call TRBD1 (6 bases). Trimming took 4 bases from V and 3 from J, leaving 16 bases between them. Germline assignment: CDR1 SGHRS and CDR2 YFSETQ. This CDR3 contains 15 residues. This CDR3 reads CASSQTQGNEETQYF. In DNA form, the CDR3 reads TGCGCCAGCAGCCAAACTCAGGGGAATGAAGAGACCCAGTACTTC.

This clone has just a few counts. The chain employs TRBV5-1 and TRBJ1-6, with D hard to call. This CDR3 has 16 residues. Germline V gene sequence: CDR1 SGHRS, CDR2 YFSETQ. The germline V and J ends were trimmed by 1 base and 5 bases, with 13 bases remaining between them. CDR3 residues: CASSLLEGRNNSPLHF. In DNA, the CDR3 is TGCGCCAGCAGCTTGTTGGAGGGAAGGAATAATTCACCCCTCCACTTT.

In this sample, this clone turned up a few times. This chain's CDR3 is CASSPSQGALFDGYTF. CDR3 DNA sequence: TGTGCCAGCTCACCGTCTCAGGGGGCGCTTTTCGATGGCTACACCTTC. This chain links TRBV18 with TRBJ1-2, with 8 nucleotides matching TRBD1. V dropped 3 bases and J dropped 6; count of bases not matched to a gene: 12. This CDR3 is built from 16 residues. Per the germline V gene, CDR1 is KGHSH and CDR2 is LQKENI.

The V call is TRBV13, the J call TRBJ2-7; 8 nucleotides align to TRBD1. The germline V gene has CDR1 PRHDT and CDR2 FYEKMQ (reference sequence). J was trimmed by 1 base and V by 0 bases; bases with no gene match: 11. The CDR3 is made up of 18 amino acids. The CDR3 sequence: CASSLGLGTGFTSYEQYF. DNA of the CDR3: TGTGCCAGCAGCTTAGGCCTTGGGACAGGTTTTACTTCCTACGAGCAGTACTTC.

The J gene is TRBJ1-1, the V gene TRBV6-6; no clear D gene. V was trimmed by 5 bases and J by 7 bases, leaving 11 bases between them. The CDR3 has 12 amino acids. Germline V gene lookup returns CDR1 MNHNY and CDR2 SVGAGI (reference sequence). The CDR3 loop is CASSTANLEAFF. The CDR3 DNA sequence: TGTGCCAGCAGTACTGCGAACCTTGAAGCTTTCTTT.

The gene calls are TRBV11-2 and TRBJ2-1; TRBD2 is a possible D gene (6 bases). The CDR3 is 15 amino acids. V was trimmed by 3 bases and J by 6 bases, leaving 15 bases between them. CDR1 is SGHAT and CDR2 is FQNNGV in the germline V gene. CDR3 protein: CASSFGQGGVNEQFF. DNA of the CDR3: TGTGCCAGCAGCTTTGGGCAGGGAGGAGTCAATGAGCAGTTCTTC.

The V and J genes are TRBV18 and TRBJ1-1; possible D gene TRBD1, 6 bases. Trimming left V 4 bases short and J 0 bases short, with 12 bases between. Per germline, CDR1 KGHSH and CDR2 LQKENI. The CDR3 contains 15 residues. CDR3 bases: TGTGCCAGCTCACTGGGGGCTGGGGTGAACACTGAAGCTTTCTTT. Translating it yields CASSLGAGVNTEAFF.

The genes are TRBV9 and TRBJ1-6; 9 bases line up with TRBD1. Germline V gene sequence: CDR1 SGDLS, CDR2 YYNGEE. This CDR3 contains 16 residues. Trimming cost V 4 bases and J 9 bases; bases outside gene matches: 11. The CDR3, as DNA: TGTGCCAGCAGCTCCCGATCAACAGGGGGCAGTTCACCCCTCCACTTT. It codes for CASSSRSTGGSSPLHF.

The table lists this clone with a few counts. V gene TRBV5-1 combines with J gene TRBJ2-4; no clear D gene. Looked up from germline, CDR1 is SGHRS and CDR2 is YFSETQ. V dropped 4 bases and J dropped 4 bases, with 18 bases sitting between them. The CDR3 consists of 16 residues. CDR3 bases: TGCGCCAGCAGCGGCGGTGGCCTTCCCCCTAAAAACATTCAGTACTTC. It yields the protein CASSGGGLPPKNIQYF. Filled out from reference TRBV5-1 and TRBJ2-4, the complete variable domain reads KAGVTQTPRYLIKTRGQQVTLSCSPISGHRSVSWYQQTPGQGLQFLFEYFSETQRNKGNFPGRFSGRQFSNSRSEMNVSTLELGDSALYLCASSGGGLPPKNIQYFGAGTRLSVL.

J is TRBJ2-1 and V is TRBV10-3, with 7 bases lining up with TRBD1. Trimming at V came to 2 bases and at J to 5 bases, leaving 9 bases not matched to a gene. CDR1 and CDR2 from the germline V gene are ENHRY and SYGVKD. The CDR3 has 16 residues. For the CDR3, the DNA is TGTGCCATCAGTGAGAGTACCGGGACAGCCAACAATGAGCAGTTCTTC. Translation: CAISESTGTANNEQFF.

The genes are TRBV6-1 and TRBJ2-3; 8 bases fit TRBD1. The length of the CDR3 is 15 residues. Trimming cost V 2 bases and J 4 bases; bases outside gene matches: 5. Germline assignment: CDR1 MNHNS and CDR2 SASEGT. This CDR3 reads CASSEMAGGPDTQYF. Here the CDR3 DNA reads TGTGCCAGCAGTGAAATGGCAGGGGGCCCAGATACGCAGTATTTT.